The rows below give T cell receptor beta chains drawn from one sample of a study of blood T cell repertoires in COVID-19. Sequencing used immunoSEQ multiplex PCR; TCRdb keeps in-frame clones, though not all of them. Among 25,000 to 40,000 clones listed, around 85% were seen once. What was sequenced was peripheral blood. The receptors were gathered from a human donor in a cohort sampled during active COVID-19. The CDR3 runs from the conserved cysteine through the conserved F or W.

V	J	CDR3
TRBV5-1	TRBJ1-1	CASSPGTGGTEAFF
TRBV27	TRBJ1-2	CASKEGRSYGYTF
TRBV6-5	TRBJ2-7	CASIPSGSLLEQYF
TRBV12-3/TRBV12-4	TRBJ1-2	CASSRGAAHGYTF
TRBV5-1	TRBJ1-1	CASSLEGGLTVTEAFF
TRBV7-9	TRBJ1-5	CASSLDRGPNQPQHF
TRBV12-3/TRBV12-4	TRBJ1-5	CASWTEGQPQHF
TRBV6-5	TRBJ1-1	CASSYGGQNTEAFF
TRBV12-3/TRBV12-4	TRBJ2-1	CASSFLDTLGVF
TRBV18	TRBJ1-3	CASSPDRAGNTIYF
TRBV18	TRBJ2-3	CASSPPGGVADTQYF
TRBV5-6	TRBJ2-1	CASSSYGASGSIEQFF